This T cell receptor (beta chain) was sequenced for a study of blood T cell repertoires in COVID-19. This clone was detected only once. Looked up from germline, CDR1 is MNHEY and CDR2 is SMNVEV (reference sequence). This CDR3 contains 11 residues. The V gene end was trimmed by 3 bases and the J gene end by 12 bases; junction bases not matched to a gene: 4. Generated by immunoSEQ multiplex PCR, the TCRdb table keeps only in-frame clones and is missing some. The sample contains over 100,000 clones, over 80% of which appear only once. The chain joins TRBV27 to TRBJ2-5; TRBD2 matches at 7 bases. Sequencing was carried out using peripheral blood. This sequence was found in a woman aged 70-85 years with acute or convalescent COVID-19. For the CDR3, the DNA is TGTGCCAGCAGTTTTCGTACTAGCGAGTACTTC. Translated: CASSFRTSEYF.